This T cell receptor beta chain emerged from a study of T-cell memory formation after mild COVID-19. The overall study: The study found TCR clusters largely donor specific. Study-level findings and limits: Pre-infection memory harbored some responding clones, suggesting cross-reactive memory joined. Among contracting clones, CD4+ were mainly CM/EM and CD8+ enriched in EMRA. Contracting clones, day 15 to 85, had balanced CD4/CD8, and later expanders favored CD4+.

TCRdb fed the 5' RACE reads into MiXCR, producing one record per CDR3 protein. Here the sample spans approximately 150,000 distinct CDR3 sequences, 10% to 15% being singletons. Trimming took 3 bases from V and 9 from J, leaving 15 bases between them. Germline V gene data show CDR1 as DFQATT and CDR2 as SNEGSKA (reference sequence). This CDR3 spans 13 amino acids. This clonotype was seen more than once but under ten times. Its target is unknown. The rearrangement uses TRBV20-1 and TRBJ2-1; D is unclear. The source of this sequence is a man between 18 and 29 years old who had mild COVID-19 (a few samples of this study predate the infection). Cell type and time point are not known. The sample taken for sequencing was PBMCs or a T cell subset sorted from them (not recorded which). CDR3: CSASRNLLSEQFF. As DNA, the CDR3 is TGCAGTGCTAGCCGAAACCTCTTAAGTGAGCAGTTCTTC.